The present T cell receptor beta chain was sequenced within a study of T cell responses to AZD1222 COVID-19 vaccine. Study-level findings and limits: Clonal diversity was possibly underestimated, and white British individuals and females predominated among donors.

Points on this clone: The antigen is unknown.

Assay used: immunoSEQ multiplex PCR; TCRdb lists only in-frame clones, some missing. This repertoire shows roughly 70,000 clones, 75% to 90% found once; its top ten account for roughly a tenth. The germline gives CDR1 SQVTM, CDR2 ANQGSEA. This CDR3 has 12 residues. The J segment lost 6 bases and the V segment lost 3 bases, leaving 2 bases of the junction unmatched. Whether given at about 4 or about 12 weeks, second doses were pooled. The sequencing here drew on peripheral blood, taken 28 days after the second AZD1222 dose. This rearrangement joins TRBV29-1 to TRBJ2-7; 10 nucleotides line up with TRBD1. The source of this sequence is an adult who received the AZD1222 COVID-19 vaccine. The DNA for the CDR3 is TGCAGCGTTGATGACAGGGGGCTCGAGCAGTACTTC. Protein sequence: CSVDDRGLEQYF.